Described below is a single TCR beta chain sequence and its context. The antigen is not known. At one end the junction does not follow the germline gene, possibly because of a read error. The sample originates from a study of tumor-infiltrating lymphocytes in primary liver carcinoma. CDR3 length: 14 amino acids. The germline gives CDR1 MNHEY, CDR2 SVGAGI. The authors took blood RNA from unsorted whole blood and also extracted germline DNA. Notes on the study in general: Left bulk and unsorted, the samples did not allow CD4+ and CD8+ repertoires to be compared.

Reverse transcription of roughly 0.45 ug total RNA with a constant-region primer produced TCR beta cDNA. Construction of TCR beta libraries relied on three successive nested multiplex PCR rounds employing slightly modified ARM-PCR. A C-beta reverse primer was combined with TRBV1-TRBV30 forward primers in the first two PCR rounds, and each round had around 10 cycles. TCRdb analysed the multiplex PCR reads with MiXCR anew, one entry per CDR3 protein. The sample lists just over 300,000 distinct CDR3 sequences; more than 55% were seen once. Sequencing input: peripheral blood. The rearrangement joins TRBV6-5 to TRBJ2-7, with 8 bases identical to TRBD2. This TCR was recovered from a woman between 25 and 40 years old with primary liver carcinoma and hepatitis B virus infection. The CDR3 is CASGYTPGGYEQYF. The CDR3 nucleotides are TGTGCCAGCGGTTACACCCCGGGAGGGTACGAGCAGTACTTC.